A single sample is the source of the 23 T cell receptor beta chains below, sequenced in a study of low-dose radiotherapy and immunotherapy resistance in tumors. TRAV- and TRBV-specific primers were used for first-strand cDNA, which covered alpha and beta chains. The TCRs were subjected to amplification over approximately 20 PCR cycles employing a constant-region primer in conjunction with a V-primer adapter. TCRdb independently ran MiXCR on the reads; one entry per CDR3 protein. The table records 16,000 or so distinct CDR3 sequences, around 67% of them present only once. These TCRs come from a human donor with advanced metastatic prostate, ovarian, gallbladder or colorectal cancer (not recorded which). This table probably holds off-target reads from a library built for another chain.

In this sample, this clonotype turned up once. The chain joins TRBV30 to TRBJ2-7, with 7 positions matching TRBD1. Unmatched junction bases numbered 6, after V lost 3 bases and J lost 4 bases. The CDR3 has 13 residues. Germline assignment: CDR1 GTSNPN and CDR2 SVGIG (reference sequence). CDR3 loop: CAWSDRVVYEQYF. The CDR3, as DNA: TGTGCCTGGAGCGACAGGGTTGTTTACGAGCAGTACTTC.

The V call is TRBV25-1, the J call TRBJ2-6, with D maybe TRBD1 (6 bases). V shed 6 bases and J shed 1 base, with 16 bases lying between them. From germline, CDR1 is MGHDK and CDR2 SYGVNS. The CDR3 runs 17 residues. CDR3 sequence: CASRGAARGSGANVLTF. The CDR3, as DNA: TGTGCCAGCAGGGGGGCCGCCCGAGGGTCTGGGGCCAACGTCCTGACTTTC. Variable domain in full (rest from reference TRBV25-1 and TRBJ2-6): EADIYQTPRYLVIGTGKKITLECSQTMGHDKMYWYQQDPGMELHLIHYSYGVNSTEKGDLSSESTVSRIRTEHFPLTLESARPSHTSQYLCASRGAARGSGANVLTFGAGSRLTVL.

V is TRBV19 and J is TRBJ1-4, with a weak D call TRBD1 (5 bases). V was shortened by 3 bases and J by 5 bases, with 13 bases between the two germline ends. Germline loops: CDR1 LNHDA, CDR2 SQIVND (reference sequence). There are 15 residues in the CDR3. The CDR3 protein is CASSMLGQANEKLFF. As DNA, the CDR3 is TGTGCCAGTAGTATGCTGGGGCAGGCAAATGAAAAACTGTTTTTT. Complete variable domain (other parts from reference TRBV19 and TRBJ1-4): DGGITQSPKYLFRKEGQNVTLSCEQNLNHDAMYWYRQDPGQGLRLIYYSQIVNDFQKGDIAEGYSVSREKKESFPLTVTSAQKNPTAFYLCASSMLGQANEKLFFGSGTQLSVL.

This chain joins TRBV6-2 or TRBV6-3 and TRBJ1-5; D gene ambiguous. This CDR3 contains 12 residues. Germline CDR1 MNHEY, CDR2 SVGEGT. Trimming took off 6 bases at V and 0 bases at J, with 3 bases between the two ends. CDR3 residues: CASRDSNQPQHF. The CDR3 DNA is TGTGCCAGCAGGGATAGCAATCAGCCCCAGCATTTT.

A word on this clonotype: The DNA is omitted, as the CDR3 cannot be located on it reliably, and the CDR3 follows TCRdb's listing. The V gene is TRBV19, the J gene TRBJ2-2; the table names TRBD2, a call not compared with the DNA. The CDR3 sequence runs 15 residues, both termini included. Looked up from germline, CDR1 is LNHDA and CDR2 is SQIVND (reference sequence). The CDR3 reads CASTSAGGLTGELFF.

The V and J genes are TRBV5-4 and TRBJ1-1; D gene unclear. In germline, CDR1 is SGHNT, CDR2 YYREEE (reference sequence). V lost 4 bases and J lost 1, with 14 bases in between. There are 15 residues in the CDR3. The CDR3 DNA reads TGTGCCAGCAGCCGAAATGTTGAACCGAACACTGAAGCTTTCTTT. Protein product: CASSRNVEPNTEAFF. Together with reference TRBV5-4 and TRBJ1-1, the CDR3 gives the full variable domain: ETGVTQSPTHLIKTRGQQVTLRCSSQSGHNTVSWYQQALGQGPQFIFQYYREEENGRGNFPPRFSGLQFPNYSSELNVNALELDDSALYLCASSRNVEPNTEAFFGQGTRLTVV.

This chain joins TRBV20-1 and TRBJ2-5; D unresolved. This CDR3 region has 14 residues. CDR1 and CDR2 from the germline V gene are DFQATT and SNEGSKA (reference sequence). Trimming left V 0 bases short and J 4 bases short, with 12 bases between. The CDR3 nucleotides read TGCAGTGCTAGAGAAAGCGCCGGAAGAGAGACCCAGTACTTC. It encodes CSARESAGRETQYF.

This sequence joins TRBV6-1 and TRBJ1-5; D is ambiguous. Germline CDR1 and CDR2: MNHNS and SASEGT. Trimming left V 0 bases short and J 7 bases short, with 7 bases between. This CDR3 has 13 residues. CDR3: CASSEALRQPQHF. The CDR3 region has the DNA TGTGCCAGCAGTGAAGCGCTGCGCCAGCCCCAGCATTTT.

The chain is built from TRBV7-2 and TRBJ2-7, with 8 bases lining up with TRBD2. Germline loops: CDR1 SGHTA, CDR2 FQGNSA. V trimming: 5 bases; J trimming: 4 bases; junction bases outside the gene matches: 7. This CDR3 has 14 residues. The CDR3 protein is CASSVTGGRYEQYF. The CDR3 DNA follows: TGTGCCAGCAGCGTCACGGGAGGGAGGTACGAGCAGTACTTC.

The V gene is TRBV28, the J gene TRBJ1-1, with D possibly being TRBD1 (5 bases). Germline lookup yields CDR1 MDHEN and CDR2 SYDVKM. V dropped 8 bases and J dropped 5 bases, with 15 bases sitting between them. This CDR3 has 13 amino acids. CDR3 residues: CASRGLSKTEAFF. The CDR3 region has the DNA TGTGCCAGCCGGGGACTGTCGAAAACTGAAGCTTTCTTT.

The rearrangement links TRBV27 to TRBJ2-1, with 11 bases fitting TRBD2. The CDR3 consists of 20 residues. Germline V lookup: CDR1 MNHEY, CDR2 SMNVEV (reference sequence). V was clipped by 4 bases and J by 2 bases; unmatched bases: 16. CDR3 in DNA: TGTGCCAGCAGTTCCCCCTACGTTAGCGGGGGGGCGTCAACCTACAATGAGCAGTTCTTC. Translated, it gives CASSSPYVSGGASTYNEQFF.

This rearrangement joins TRBV6-1 to TRBJ2-7; 14 nucleotides agree with TRBD2. Germline values: CDR1 MNHNS, CDR2 SASEGT. The trim removed 5 bases at V and 4 bases at J, leaving 10 bases unmatched. The CDR3 loop spans 17 amino acids. As DNA, the CDR3 is TGTGCCAGCAGTCACGGGGGGACTAGCGGGAGAAGTTACGAGCAGTACTTC. It encodes CASSHGGTSGRSYEQYF.

This chain connects TRBV5-1 to TRBJ2-7; 8 nucleotides align to TRBD1. V was clipped by 0 bases and J by 1 base; unmatched bases: 6. Germline lookup yields CDR1 SGHRS and CDR2 YFSETQ. The CDR3 extends over 16 amino acids. The CDR3 bases are TGCGCCAGCAGCTTGGCCAAACAGGGGGTTTCCTACGAGCAGTACTTC. Its translation: CASSLAKQGVSYEQYF.

This clonotype was counted a few times. The CDR3, as DNA: TGTGCCAGCAACACAGGATCGGGTGAAGCTTTCTTT. Residues: CASNTGSGEAFF. V and J are TRBV7-3 and TRBJ1-1, with D possibly matching TRBD1 (5 bases). CDR1 is SGHTA, CDR2 FQGTGA, per germline. Trimming pared 7 bases from V and 7 bases from J, leaving 13 bases between. The CDR3 extends over 12 amino acids.

The rearrangement links TRBV4-3 to TRBJ1-3; 7 bases align to TRBD1. CDR3 length: 14 amino acids. V shed 2 bases, J shed 11 bases, and the junction held 9 bases outside the gene matches. CDR1 and CDR2 (germline): LGHNA, YSLEER. The chain's CDR3 is CASSQNYRGLPIYF. CDR3 nucleotide sequence: TGCGCCAGCAGCCAAAATTACAGGGGACTGCCCATATATTTT.

This clonotype came up a few times. The rearrangement uses TRBV28 and TRBJ1-4; D not certain. The V end was cut by 7 bases, the J end by 7 bases, with 7 bases between. The CDR3 sequence is 11 residues long. The germline gives CDR1 MDHEN, CDR2 SYDVKM. CDR3 coding DNA: TGTGCCAGCAATCTCGGTGAAAAACTGTTTTTT. Protein product: CASNLGEKLFF.

The chain has TRBV19 and TRBJ2-5, with 13 bases that match TRBD2. The V and J ends lost 4 bases and 5 bases, in that order; junction bases with no gene match: 4. The CDR3 runs 15 residues. The germline CDR1 and CDR2 sequences are LNHDA and SQIVND (reference sequence). For the CDR3, the DNA is TGTGCCAGTAGTACCGGGACTAGCGGGATCGAGACCCAGTACTTC. This translates into CASSTGTSGIETQYF. Using reference TRBV19 and TRBJ2-5 for the parts outside the CDR3, the full variable domain is DGGITQSPKYLFRKEGQNVTLSCEQNLNHDAMYWYRQDPGQGLRLIYYSQIVNDFQKGDIAEGYSVSREKKESFPLTVTSAQKNPTAFYLCASSTGTSGIETQYFGPGTRLLVL.

This clonotype has just a few counts. This chain joins TRBV5-6 and TRBJ2-3; the match to TRBD2 covers 10 bases. This CDR3 region has 15 residues. CDR1 and CDR2 from the germline V gene are SGHDT and YYEEEE. V lost 2 bases and J lost 8; bases outside the gene matches: 8. Written as DNA, the CDR3 is TGTGCCAGCAGCTTTCAAGCGGGAGGGCCGGGTACGCAGTATTTT. It translates to CASSFQAGGPGTQYF. Based on the CDR3 plus reference TRBV5-6 and TRBJ2-3, the full variable domain is DAGVTQSPTHLIKTRGQQVTLRCSPKSGHDTVSWYQQALGQGPQFIFQYYEEEERQRGNFPDRFSGHQFPNYSSELNVNALLLGDSALYLCASSFQAGGPGTQYFGPGTRLTVL.

The chain recombines TRBV20-1 with TRBJ1-1; 7 bases are a match to TRBD1. V was pared by 3 bases and J by 0 bases, with 16 bases of the junction left unmatched. The CDR3 is made up of 18 amino acids. Germline lookup yields CDR1 DFQATT and CDR2 SNEGSKA (reference sequence). CDR3 sequence: CSARYQGGLHSLNTEAFF. The CDR3 DNA reads TGCAGTGCTAGGTACCAAGGGGGCCTCCACTCGCTGAACACTGAAGCTTTCTTT.

This clonotype was counted once. The chain combines TRBV20-1 with TRBJ2-3; weak D call: TRBD1 (5 bases). CDR1 is DFQATT and CDR2 is SNEGSKA in the germline V gene (reference sequence). V was pared by 3 bases and J by 0 bases, with 22 bases between. This CDR3 is built from 18 residues. The CDR3 DNA follows: TGCAGTGCTAGTTTGGGCAGGGCCCGTGTCTTGAGCACAGATACGCAGTATTTT. Translated: CSASLGRARVLSTDTQYF.

Only a few counts were recorded for this clonotype. The chain combines TRBV5-4 with TRBJ1-1, with TRBD1 matching 10 bases. CDR1 and CDR2 from the germline V gene are SGHNT and YYREEE (reference sequence). CDR3 length: 15 residues. V was clipped by 4 bases and J by 6 bases; unmatched bases: 9. Written as DNA, the CDR3 is TGTGCCAGCAGCACACGGACAGGGGGATTGCCTGAAGCTTTCTTT. This codes for CASSTRTGGLPEAFF.

V usage is TRBV7-9 and J usage is TRBJ2-7, with D maybe TRBD1 (5 bases). V lost 5 bases and J 12 bases, leaving 14 bases between the germline ends. Germline CDR1 and CDR2: SEHNR and FQNEAQ (reference sequence). The CDR3 length is 11 residues. The DNA for the CDR3 is TGTGCCAGCAGCCAGGGTGAAAGGGCGTACTTC. Its translation: CASSQGERAYF.

The J gene is TRBJ2-3, the V gene TRBV30; D gene ambiguous. From germline, CDR1 is GTSNPN and CDR2 SVGIG (reference sequence). V lost 2 bases to trimming and J lost 6 bases, with 9 bases between them. The CDR3 covers 12 residues. Here the CDR3 reads CAWSRRTDTQYF. The CDR3, as DNA: TGTGCCTGGAGTAGGCGGACGGATACGCAGTATTTT.